This T cell receptor (beta chain) comes out of a study of cytomegalovirus exposure and HLA in healthy donors. From germline, CDR1 is LNHNV and CDR2 YYDKDF (reference sequence). The CDR3 has 17 residues. Trimming took 3 bases from V and 4 from J; bases not matched to a gene: 9. Using immunoSEQ multiplex PCR, the repertoire was profiled, and TCRdb retains in-frame clones only, with some absent. The sample lists some 220,000 clones; 90% to 95% were seen once. The sequencing input was PBMCs. This receptor was taken from a woman younger than 30 in good health and CMV-seronegative. The rearrangement joins TRBV15 to TRBJ1-4; 9 bases match TRBD1. The CDR3 protein is CATSRPPPGQGNEKLFF. In nucleotides, the CDR3 is TGTGCCACCAGCAGGCCGCCCCCGGGACAGGGTAATGAAAAACTGTTTTTT.